This TCR beta chain originates from a study of blood T cell repertoires in COVID-19. The data were produced by immunoSEQ multiplex PCR, yet TCRdb's version contains in-frame clones alone and is incomplete. In the table there are around 62,000 clones, 88% of which are singletons. Sequencing was performed on peripheral blood. The clonotype was recovered from a human donor in a cohort sampled during active COVID-19.

The CDR3 DNA is TGTGCCAGCAGCGTAGGGTCCCGGACAGGAGTGACCACTGAAGCTTTCTTT. Encoded protein: CASSVGSRTGVTTEAFF. This chain joins TRBV9 and TRBJ1-1; 7 nucleotides align to TRBD1. CDR3 size: 17 residues. Trimming took 0 bases from V and 4 from J; bases not matched to a gene: 12. Germline V gene data show CDR1 as SGDLS and CDR2 as YYNGEE.